The present T cell receptor beta chain was sequenced within a study of OX40 agonist ivuxolimab in advanced cancers. Study-wide context: Ivuxolimab was a fully human IgG2 agonistic monoclonal antibody targeting the costimulatory receptor OX40 (CD134). Prior anti-PD-1, anti-PD-L1 or anti-CTLA-4 therapy was permitted, and approximately 40% of dose-escalation patients had received checkpoint inhibitors. The point of sequencing TCRbeta in the periphery was to test whether ivuxolimab changed TCR sequence diversity and drove clonal T-cell expansion. A male proportion of 82.7% and a mean age of approximately 60 years, ranging from 23 to 79, were recorded for the dose-escalation cohort. Partial responses were achieved by three dose-escalation patients, of whom one had hepatocellular carcinoma and two had cutaneous melanoma. The paper reports the monotherapy dose-escalation portion (N = 52 patients) of the phase I ivuxolimab trial. Among the roughly 52 dose-escalation patients, 19 had hepatocellular carcinoma, roughly 15 melanoma, 9 renal cell carcinoma and 9 head and neck cancer. Intravenous ivuxolimab was administered to patients every 2 weeks at six dose levels: 0.01, 0.1, 0.3, 1.5, 3 and 10 mg/kg.

What the research found in general, with its limitations: Low levels of normalized T-cell clonal expansion were also shown by some nonresponding patients. At doses from 0.1 to 3.0 mg/kg, clonal expansion was seen in both CD4+ and CD8+ blood T cells between baseline and week 6. On average, CD8+ T cells showed more expanded clones than CD4+ T cells after ivuxolimab. In the 0.1-3.0 mg/kg groups, partial responders had among the lowest normalized peripheral clonal expansion, particularly in CD8+ T cells. The antigen specificity of the clonally expanded peripheral T cells was not determined.

On this clone: There is no known antigen for this receptor. Base-call qualities are not available, and no considerably larger clone is one nucleotide away.

Genomic DNA was extracted from sorted cells for sequencing of the TCRbeta CDR3 region. The immunoSEQ Assay was used for sequencing of TCRbeta CDR3 regions. The immuneACCESS repertoire file appears here via TCRdb, limited to in-frame rearrangements. These files lack a portion of the clones; in checked studies, under half of the deficit traces to unresolved V genes, and the cause of the others is not known. This sample comprises about 40,000 clones, around 86% of them detected only once. In total, the top ten clones hold approximately 13% of the sample. V loses 0 bases of germline sequence and J loses 8 bases, and the interval between the two ends is 16 bases. From the germline V gene, CDR1 is SGHDN and CDR2 is FVKESK. The CDR3 runs 15 amino acids, cysteine and phenylalanine included. The retained sequence is limited to the CDR3, 45 bases, with the frame set at the first base. The trial excluded patients who had a history of autoimmune disease or were on systemic immunosuppression. In every dose cohort, peripheral blood was drawn for TCR sequencing at baseline, cycle 4 day 1, and cycle 7 day 1. Samples were obtained from an open-label, multicenter, first-in-human phase I dose-escalation trial of ivuxolimab. Adults with locally advanced or metastatic head and neck squamous cell, hepatocellular, melanoma or renal cell carcinoma were enrolled in the trial. Before TCR sequencing, CD4+ T cells and CD8+ T cells were sorted from peripheral blood as separate populations.

This material consisted of CD4+ or CD8+ T cells sorted from blood, taken in a trial of the OX40 agonist ivuxolimab. Rearrangement joined TRBV14 to TRBJ1-2; a tentative D match to TRBD1 spans 6 bases. This TCR derives from an adult with an advanced solid tumor such as melanoma, head and neck, liver or kidney cancer. The DNA sequence is given as TGTGCCAGCAGCCAAGAGGGGGCCCTATCTCGGGGCTACACCTTC. Protein translation: CASSQEGALSRGYTF. Extended through the reference TRBV14 and TRBJ1-2 proteins, this CDR3 yields the full variable domain: EAGVTQFPSHSVIEKGQTVTLRCDPISGHDNLYWYRRVMGKEIKFLLHFVKESKQDESGMPNNRFLAERTGGTYSTLKVQPAELEDSGVYFCASSQEGALSRGYTFGSGTRLTVV.